What follows describes a single T cell receptor (beta chain). Germline loops: CDR1 MNHEY, CDR2 SMNVEV (reference sequence). Trimming pared 2 bases from V and 8 bases from J, leaving 15 bases between. The CDR3 runs to 14 residues. The sample is drawn from a study of lymphopenia after photon versus proton radiotherapy. Some clones are missing from TCRdb's copy, which holds only in-frame ones; the method was immunoSEQ multiplex PCR. The sample gives tens of thousands of clones, more than 85% of which show up once; over 15% is in the top ten. The receptor was isolated from a woman aged 40 to 49 with cholangiocarcinoma. The genes are TRBV27 and TRBJ1-2, with D possibly TRBD1 on 5 matching bases. The sample was peripheral blood, taken from a patient treated with photon-based radiotherapy. The CDR3 loop reads CASSLDGTAGGYTF. CDR3 nucleotides: TGTGCCAGCAGTTTAGACGGGACGGCCGGAGGCTACACCTTC.